Listed below are T cell receptor beta chains from one sample, sequenced in a study of beta chain features in type 1 diabetes. TCRdb's copy holds only in-frame clones and misses some; the assay was immunoSEQ multiplex PCR. The data hold about 360,000 clones, with over 10% observed a single time. The sequenced material came from naive CD4+ T cells from blood. These receptors all come from a man between 18 and 29 years old in good health. Both conserved end residues are part of each CDR3. Each record gives: V gene, D gene, clone size, J gene, CDR3 protein, CDR3 DNA. The D gene is left open where the match is weak. Some rows have no size entry. The others give once, few or many, or a class for an expanded clone.

V: TRBV30
D: TRBD1
size: few
J: TRBJ1-5
CDR3: CAWTPGQGLQPQHF
DNA: TGTGCCTGGACCCCGGGACAGGGACTCCAGCCCCAGCATTTT

V: TRBV11-1
D: -
size: -
J: TRBJ2-4
CDR3: CASSRVTGIQYF
DNA: TGTGCCAGCAGCCGGGTGACAGGTATTCAGTACTTC

V: TRBV6-6
D: TRBD1
size: -
J: TRBJ1-2
CDR3: CASGGTGGSYGYTF
DNA: TGTGCCAGCGGGGGGACAGGGGGTTCCTATGGCTACACCTTC

V: TRBV29-1
D: TRBD1
size: -
J: TRBJ2-7
CDR3: CSTSSGTAHEQYF
DNA: TGCAGCACCTCCTCCGGGACAGCCCACGAGCAGTACTTC

V: TRBV7-9
D: TRBD1
size: -
J: TRBJ2-6
CDR3: CASSPFRGQAGANVLTF
DNA: TGTGCCAGCAGCCCCTTTAGGGGGCAGGCTGGGGCCAACGTCCTGACTTTC

V: TRBV28
D: -
size: -
J: TRBJ2-7
CDR3: CASSHDSYGEQYF
DNA: TGTGCCAGCAGTCACGACAGCTATGGCGAGCAGTACTTC

V: TRBV7-3
D: TRBD1
size: -
J: TRBJ2-1
CDR3: CASSLTVAGGLNEQFF
DNA: TGTGCCAGCAGCTTAACGGTGGCAGGGGGCTTGAATGAGCAGTTCTTC

V: TRBV6-1
D: TRBD1
size: few
J: TRBJ2-7
CDR3: CASSVEQGAPYEQYF
DNA: TGTGCCAGCAGTGTCGAACAGGGGGCTCCCTACGAGCAGTACTTC

V: TRBV5-1
D: TRBD1
size: few
J: TRBJ1-2
CDR3: CASSFETGGYGYTF
DNA: TGCGCCAGCAGCTTTGAGACAGGGGGCTATGGCTACACCTTC

V: TRBV15
D: -
size: -
J: TRBJ2-7
CDR3: CATSRDRELLASYEQYF
DNA: TGTGCCACCAGCAGAGATCGGGAACTTTTAGCCTCCTACGAGCAGTACTTC

V: TRBV28
D: TRBD1
size: once
J: TRBJ1-2
CDR3: CASSLTSPEGAGYTF
DNA: TGTGCCAGCAGTTTAACGTCCCCAGAGGGGGCTGGCTACACCTTC

V: TRBV7-2
D: TRBD1
size: -
J: TRBJ1-6
CDR3: CASSMTGQGNSPLHF
DNA: TGTGCCAGCAGCATGACAGGGCAGGGTAATTCACCCCTCCACTTT

V: TRBV5-4
D: -
size: few
J: TRBJ2-1
CDR3: CASSFLGAEQFF
DNA: TGTGCCAGCAGCTTCCTGGGGGCTGAGCAGTTCTTC

V: TRBV9
D: TRBD1
size: -
J: TRBJ1-1
CDR3: CASSANRGLNTEAFF
DNA: TGTGCCAGCAGCGCAAACAGGGGACTGAACACTGAAGCTTTCTTT

V: TRBV7-3
D: TRBD1
size: few
J: TRBJ2-5
CDR3: CASSFDRGNMETQYF
DNA: TGTGCCAGCAGCTTTGACAGGGGAAATATGGAGACCCAGTACTTC

V: TRBV7-2
D: -
size: -
J: TRBJ2-1
CDR3: CASSIQPSYNEQFF
DNA: TGTGCCAGCAGCATACAACCATCCTACAATGAGCAGTTCTTC

V: TRBV7-8
D: -
size: -
J: TRBJ1-2
CDR3: CASSLTELYGYTF
DNA: TGTGCCAGCAGCTTAACAGAGTTATATGGCTACACCTTC

V: TRBV20-1
D: -
size: -
J: TRBJ1-1
CDR3: CSASPGEGAFF
DNA: TGCAGTGCTAGTCCCGGGGAGGGAGCTTTCTTT